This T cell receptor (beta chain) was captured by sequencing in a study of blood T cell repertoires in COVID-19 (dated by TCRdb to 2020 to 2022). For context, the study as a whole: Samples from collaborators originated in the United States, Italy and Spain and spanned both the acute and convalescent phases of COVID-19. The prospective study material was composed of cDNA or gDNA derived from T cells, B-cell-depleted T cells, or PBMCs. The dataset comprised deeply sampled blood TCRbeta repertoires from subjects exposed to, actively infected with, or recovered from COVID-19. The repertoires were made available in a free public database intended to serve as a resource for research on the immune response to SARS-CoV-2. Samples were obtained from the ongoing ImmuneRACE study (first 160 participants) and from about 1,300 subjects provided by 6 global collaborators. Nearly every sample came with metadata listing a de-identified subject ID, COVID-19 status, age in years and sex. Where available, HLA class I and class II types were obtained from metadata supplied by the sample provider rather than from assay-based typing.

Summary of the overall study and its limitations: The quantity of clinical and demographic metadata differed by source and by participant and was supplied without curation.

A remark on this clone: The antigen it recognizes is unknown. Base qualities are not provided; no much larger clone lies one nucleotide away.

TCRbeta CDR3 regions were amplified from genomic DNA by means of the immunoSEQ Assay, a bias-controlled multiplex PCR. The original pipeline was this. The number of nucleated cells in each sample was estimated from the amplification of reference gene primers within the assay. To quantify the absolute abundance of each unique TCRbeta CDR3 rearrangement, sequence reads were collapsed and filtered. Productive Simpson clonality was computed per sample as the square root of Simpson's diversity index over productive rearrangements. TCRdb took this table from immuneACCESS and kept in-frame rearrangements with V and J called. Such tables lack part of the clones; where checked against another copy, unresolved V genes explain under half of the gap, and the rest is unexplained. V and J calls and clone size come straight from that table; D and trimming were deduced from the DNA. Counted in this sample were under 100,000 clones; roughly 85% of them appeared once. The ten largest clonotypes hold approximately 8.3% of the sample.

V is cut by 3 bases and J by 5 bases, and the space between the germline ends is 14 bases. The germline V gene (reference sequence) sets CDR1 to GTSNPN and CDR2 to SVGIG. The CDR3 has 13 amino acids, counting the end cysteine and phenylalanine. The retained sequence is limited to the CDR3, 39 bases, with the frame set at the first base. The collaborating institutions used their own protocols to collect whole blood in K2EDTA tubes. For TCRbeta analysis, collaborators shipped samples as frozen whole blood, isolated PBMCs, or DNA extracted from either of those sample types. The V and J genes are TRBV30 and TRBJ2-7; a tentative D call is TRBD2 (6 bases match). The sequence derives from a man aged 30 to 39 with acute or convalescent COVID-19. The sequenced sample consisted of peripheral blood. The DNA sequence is TGTGCCTGGAGCCCGGGACTTGCCAACGAGCAGTACTTC. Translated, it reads CAWSPGLANEQYF.